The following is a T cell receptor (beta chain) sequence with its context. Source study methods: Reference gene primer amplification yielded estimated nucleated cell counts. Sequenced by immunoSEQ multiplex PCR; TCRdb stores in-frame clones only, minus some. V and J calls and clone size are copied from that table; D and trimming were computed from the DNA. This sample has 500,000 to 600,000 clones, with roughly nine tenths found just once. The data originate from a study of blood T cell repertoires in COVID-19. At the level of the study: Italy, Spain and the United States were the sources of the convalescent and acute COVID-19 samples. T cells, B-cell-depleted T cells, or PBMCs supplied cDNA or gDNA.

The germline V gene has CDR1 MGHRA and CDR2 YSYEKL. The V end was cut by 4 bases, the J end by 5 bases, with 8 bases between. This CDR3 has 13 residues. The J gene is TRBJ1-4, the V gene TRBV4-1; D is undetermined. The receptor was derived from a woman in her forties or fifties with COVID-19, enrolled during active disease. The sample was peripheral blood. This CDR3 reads CASSPRRNEKLFF. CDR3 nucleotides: TGCGCCAGCAGCCCTCGGAGGAATGAAAAACTGTTTTTT.